The clone carrying this T cell receptor beta chain was recorded a few times. Its antigen remains unidentified. This record comes from a study of T-cell memory formation after mild COVID-19. The study, taken as a whole, reports: Second-wave clones with a day 37 peak had unconfirmed SARS-CoV-2 specificity. Clones shrinking between day 15 and 85 showed a balanced CD4/CD8 split, and those that grew later tilted toward CD4+.

TCRdb redid the calling of the 5' RACE reads with MiXCR, one entry per CDR3 protein. This table holds some 65,000 distinct CDR3 sequences, approximately 15% found once. V lost 8 bases to trimming and J lost 0 bases, with 7 bases between them. From germline, CDR1 is SGHAT and CDR2 FQDESV (reference sequence). This CDR3 region has 12 residues. The sample was PBMCs or a T cell subset sorted from them (not recorded which). The sequence was obtained from an adult woman who had mild COVID-19 (a few samples of this study predate the infection). Cell type and time point are not known. V and J are TRBV11-1 and TRBJ1-1; D uncertain. CDR3: CASSDMNTEAFF. The CDR3 coding sequence is TGTGCCAGCTCCGATATGAACACTGAAGCTTTCTTT. Full variable domain (rest looked up from reference TRBV11-1 and TRBJ1-1): EAEVAQSPRYKITEKSQAVAFWCDPISGHATLYWYRQILGQGPELLVQFQDESVVDDSQLPKDRFSAERLKGVDSTLKIQPAELGDSAMYLCASSDMNTEAFFGQGTRLTVV.